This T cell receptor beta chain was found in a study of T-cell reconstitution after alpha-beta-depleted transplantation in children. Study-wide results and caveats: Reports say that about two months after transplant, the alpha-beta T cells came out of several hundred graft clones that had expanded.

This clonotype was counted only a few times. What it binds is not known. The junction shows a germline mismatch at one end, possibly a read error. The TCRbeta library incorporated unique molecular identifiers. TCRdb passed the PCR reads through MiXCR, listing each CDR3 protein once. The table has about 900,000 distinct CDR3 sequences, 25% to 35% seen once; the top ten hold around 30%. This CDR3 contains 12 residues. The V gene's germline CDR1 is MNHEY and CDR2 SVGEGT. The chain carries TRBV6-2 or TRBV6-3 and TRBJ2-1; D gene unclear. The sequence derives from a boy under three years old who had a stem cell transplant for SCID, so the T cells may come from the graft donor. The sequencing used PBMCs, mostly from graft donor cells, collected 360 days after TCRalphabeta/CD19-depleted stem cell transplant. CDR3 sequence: CASSRANNEQFF. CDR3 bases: TGCGCCAGCAGTCGGGCAAACAATGAGCAGTTCTTC.